This TCR beta chain emerged from a study of vaccination and CD4 T cells after COVID-19. Study information: Four females and six males made up the convalescents, two of whom were Hispanic. The cells were exposed to overlapping spike peptides originating from SARS-CoV-2, HCoV-NL63, HCoV-OC43 and HCoV-229E for stimulation.

Stated treatment: approximately nine-day PBMC culture with coronavirus spike peptide pools or control peptides (ViraFEST assay). Note on this clonotype: Its antigen is currently unknown.

At the Johns Hopkins FTIC core, DNA taken from cultured CD4+ T cells was sequenced by way of the Oncomine TCR Beta short-read assay. TCRdb re-called the PCR reads with MiXCR, one entry per CDR3 protein. The sample records some 15,000 distinct CDR3 sequences, less than 85% being singletons. V dropped 8 bases and J dropped 0 bases, with 7 bases sitting between them. The germline CDR1 and CDR2 sequences are SNHLY and FYNNEI. This CDR3 is 12 amino acids long. The chain couples TRBV2 to TRBJ2-5; D gene uncertain. The sample consisted of CD4+ T cells from blood, cultured in vitro. The origin of this receptor is a human donor who had recovered from COVID-19. The CDR3 loop is CASGRDQETQYF. CDR3 nucleotide sequence: TGTGCCAGCGGCCGGGACCAAGAGACCCAGTACTTC.